Below, 21 T cell receptor beta chains from the same sample are listed, as sequenced in a study of blood T cell repertoires in COVID-19. This table comes from immunoSEQ multiplex PCR, and its TCRdb copy is limited to in-frame clones, with some not included. The sample has around 430,000 clones; 88% are singletons. The sample comprised peripheral blood. The source of these receptors is a woman aged 45 to 65 with COVID-19, enrolled during active disease.

This chain joins TRBV6-5 and TRBJ1-3; weak D call: TRBD1 (6 bases). Trimming left V 0 bases short and J 5 bases short, with 14 bases between. This CDR3 comprises 16 residues. In germline, CDR1 is MNHEY, CDR2 SVGAGI. The DNA of the CDR3 is TGTGCCAGCAGTTACTCGAACTATGGGACAAGAAACACCATATATTTT. Its translation is CASSYSNYGTRNTIYF.

The V call is TRBV9, the J call TRBJ1-1, with 8 bases matching TRBD1. V lost 0 bases and J lost 5; bases outside the gene matches: 3. There are 14 residues in the CDR3. In germline, CDR1 is SGDLS, CDR2 YYNGEE. Written as DNA, the CDR3 is TGTGCCAGCAGCGTAGGGCAGGGGGCGACTGAAGCTTTCTTT. Translating it yields CASSVGQGATEAFF.

The chain recombines TRBV12-3 or TRBV12-4 with TRBJ1-2; D uncertain. The V and J ends lost 2 bases and 8 bases respectively, with 12 bases between them. The length of the CDR3 is 13 residues. The CDR3 region has the DNA TGTGCCAGCAGTTTAAATATTGAGTCGGGCTACACCTTC. This codes for CASSLNIESGYTF.

V and J are TRBV5-5 and TRBJ2-5, with a weak D call TRBD2 (7 bases). In germline, CDR1 is SGHKS, CDR2 YYEKEE (reference sequence). The V end was cut by 4 bases, the J end by 1 base, with 14 bases between. The CDR3 runs 15 residues. The CDR3 DNA is TGTGCCAGCAGCAGATGGGGGGGGCCCCAAGAGACCCAGTACTTC. Translation gives CASSRWGGPQETQYF. Based on the CDR3 plus reference TRBV5-5 and TRBJ2-5, the full variable domain is DAGVTQSPTHLIKTRGQQVTLRCSPISGHKSVSWYQQVLGQGPQFIFQYYEKEERGRGNFPDRFSARQFPNYSSELNVNALLLGDSALYLCASSRWGGPQETQYFGPGTRLLVL.

V usage is TRBV3-1 (or the pseudogene TRBV3-2) and J usage is TRBJ1-2, with D possibly being TRBD1 (5 bases). CDR3 length: 14 amino acids. Trimming removed 3 bases from V and 6 bases from J, with 14 bases in between. Looked up from germline, CDR1 is LGHDT and CDR2 is YNNKEL (reference sequence). CDR3 protein: CASSHDGTTDGYTF. The DNA of the CDR3 is TGTGCCAGCAGCCATGACGGGACTACCGATGGCTACACCTTC.

The rearrangement links TRBV6-5 to TRBJ2-3, with D unclear. The CDR3 covers 15 residues. V lost 4 bases and J 1 base, leaving 12 bases between the germline ends. The V gene's germline CDR1 is MNHEY and CDR2 SVGAGI. This CDR3 is CASSSPLSGTDTQYF. CDR3 DNA sequence: TGTGCCAGCAGTTCTCCGCTTTCGGGCACAGATACGCAGTATTTT.

J is TRBJ1-1 and V is TRBV3-1 (or the pseudogene TRBV3-2); the D gene is possibly TRBD1 (5 bases). The germline CDR1 and CDR2 sequences are LGHDT and YNNKEL (reference sequence). This CDR3 has 16 residues. V was clipped by 0 bases and J by 5 bases, with 16 bases between them. The CDR3 is CASSQEFGGSDTEAFF. The CDR3 DNA follows: TGTGCCAGCAGCCAAGAGTTTGGGGGGAGTGATACTGAAGCTTTCTTT.

The rearrangement joins TRBV6-6 to TRBJ1-1, with D uncertain. The CDR3 extends over 12 amino acids. Between the trimmed V and J ends, which lost 2 bases and 7 bases, there was a span of 8 bases. The germline CDR1 and CDR2 sequences are MNHNY and SVGAGI (reference sequence). CDR3 residues: CASSYGRSEAFF. Here the CDR3 DNA reads TGTGCCAGCAGTTACGGGAGGAGTGAAGCTTTCTTT.

V gene TRBV10-2 combines with J gene TRBJ2-3, with 13 bases fitting TRBD2. This CDR3 contains 21 residues. CDR1 is WSHSY, CDR2 SAAADI, per germline. Trimming took 6 bases from V and 4 from J; bases not matched to a gene: 22. CDR3 sequence: CASSKEITSGGADAISDTQYF. In DNA form, the CDR3 reads TGCGCCAGCAGCAAAGAAATTACTAGCGGGGGGGCAGACGCGATATCAGATACGCAGTATTTT.

This rearrangement joins TRBV5-1 to TRBJ2-1; D possibly corresponds to TRBD2 (7 bases). The CDR3 totals 16 residues. Trimming pared 1 base from V and 15 bases from J, leaving 26 bases between. CDR1 and CDR2 (germline): SGHRS, YFSETQ. This CDR3 is CASSLTYSGATGRWFF. Here the CDR3 DNA reads TGCGCCAGCAGCTTGACATATTCAGGGGCCACCGGGAGGTGGTTCTTC.

The rearrangement links TRBV7-8 to TRBJ1-2; D unclear. Trimming took off 1 base at V and 2 bases at J, with 11 bases between the two ends. The CDR3 has 15 residues. The germline V gene encodes CDR1 SGHVS and CDR2 FQNEAQ. CDR3 amino acids: CASSLGLQINYGYTF. Written as DNA, the CDR3 is TGTGCCAGCAGCTTAGGATTGCAGATAAACTATGGCTACACCTTC.

The CDR3 loop is CASNGGDALSGNTIYF. In nucleotides, the CDR3 is TGCGCCAGCAACGGAGGGGACGCTCTCTCTGGAAACACCATATATTTT. The V and J genes are TRBV5-1 and TRBJ1-3, with D possibly matching TRBD1 (5 bases). Germline loops: CDR1 SGHRS, CDR2 YFSETQ. This CDR3 region has 16 residues. V was cut by 6 bases and J by 0 bases, with 16 bases left in between.

The rearrangement links TRBV25-1 to TRBJ1-4; 8 positions match TRBD1. J lost 8 bases, V lost 2 bases, and 7 bases had no gene match. The CDR3 spans 15 residues. Germline-derived CDR1 and CDR2 are MGHDK and SYGVNS. The CDR3 DNA sequence: TGTGCCAGCAGTGAAAAGACAGGGGTAGCGGAAAAACTGTTTTTT. Amino acid sequence: CASSEKTGVAEKLFF. The full variable domain, with the rest looked up from reference TRBV25-1 and TRBJ1-4, is EADIYQTPRYLVIGTGKKITLECSQTMGHDKMYWYQQDPGMELHLIHYSYGVNSTEKGDLSSESTVSRIRTEHFPLTLESARPSHTSQYLCASSEKTGVAEKLFFGSGTQLSVL.

This clone appeared a single time. The rearrangement joins TRBV7-2 to TRBJ1-6, with D possibly matching TRBD1 (5 bases). The CDR3 runs 16 residues. The germline V gene has CDR1 SGHTA and CDR2 FQGNSA. Trimming shortened V by 4 bases and J by 10 bases, and 20 bases separated the two germline ends. The CDR3 DNA reads as TGTGCCAGCAGCTCCTTAGGGCCCCCTCAGGGATCACCCCTCCACTTT. It codes for CASSSLGPPQGSPLHF.

The V call is TRBV9, the J call TRBJ2-7; 7 bases align to TRBD1. This CDR3 region has 14 residues. V shed 0 bases, J shed 3 bases, and the junction held 3 bases outside the gene matches. From germline, CDR1 is SGDLS and CDR2 YYNGEE. CDR3 bases: TGTGCCAGCAGCGTAGGTAACAGGGGCTACGAGCAGTACTTC. It encodes CASSVGNRGYEQYF.

The V gene is TRBV6-5, the J gene TRBJ2-4; D gene unclear. This CDR3 contains 14 residues. The V end was cut by 2 bases, the J end by 1 base, with 6 bases between. CDR1 and CDR2 (germline): MNHEY, SVGAGI. The CDR3 loop reads CASSYGRAKNIQYF. The CDR3 DNA follows: TGTGCCAGCAGTTACGGCAGGGCCAAAAACATTCAGTACTTC.

The CDR3, as DNA: TGTGCCAGCAGCGACAGGGCCTCCGCAGATACGCAGTATTTT. Amino acid sequence: CASSDRASADTQYF. J is TRBJ2-3 and V is TRBV27; 7 nucleotides match TRBD1. This CDR3 is 14 amino acids long. CDR1 and CDR2 from the germline V gene are MNHEY and SMNVEV (reference sequence). After removal of 6 bases from V and 4 bases from J, the junction contained 7 bases not matched to a gene.

The gene calls are TRBV11-2 and TRBJ2-2; 7 bases are a match to TRBD2. Germline V gene lookup returns CDR1 SGHAT and CDR2 FQNNGV. The CDR3 totals 18 residues. J lost 1 base, V lost 2 bases, and 10 bases had no gene match. This chain's CDR3 is CASSLPPWGGENTGELFF. The CDR3 region has the DNA TGTGCCAGCAGCTTACCCCCCTGGGGGGGGGAGAACACCGGGGAGCTGTTTTTT.

V usage is TRBV2 and J usage is TRBJ2-3, with 9 bases fitting TRBD2. Germline assignment: CDR1 SNHLY and CDR2 FYNNEI. This CDR3 has 15 residues. With V trimmed by 3 bases and J by 1 base, 2 bases remained unmatched. The CDR3 DNA is TGTGCCAGCAGTGATTTAGCGGGGGGCACAGATACGCAGTATTTT. It translates to CASSDLAGGTDTQYF.

This clone is a singleton in its sample. The chain uses TRBV11-2 and TRBJ2-7; 8 bases agree with TRBD2. Trimming removed 4 bases from V and 1 base from J; junction bases left unmatched: 9. Germline CDR1 and CDR2: SGHAT and FQNNGV. The length of the CDR3 is 16 residues. CDR3 coding DNA: TGTGCCAGCAGCTCTACTCGCGCTAGCGGGTCCTACGAGCAGTACTTC. The encoded protein is CASSSTRASGSYEQYF.

The count of this clone is one. The chain couples TRBV4-1 to TRBJ2-2; TRBD2 aligns across 9 bases. V lost 1 base, J lost 2 bases, and 2 bases stayed unmatched. Germline V CDR1 and CDR2: MGHRA, YSYEKL. The CDR3 is made up of 16 amino acids. CDR3 region: CASSQVAGANTGELFF. The CDR3 nucleotides are TGCGCCAGCAGCCAAGTAGCGGGGGCAAACACCGGGGAGCTGTTTTTT.